This TCR beta chain was sequenced for a study of breast tumors, draining lymph nodes, adjacent tissues listed by TCRdb under 2016. Regarding the study in general: The study compared TCR beta repertoires across tumor, adjacent nontumor tissue and axillary lymph nodes from breast cancer patients. The study was designed to assess the relationships and possible T-cell exchange between tumor, surrounding tissue and draining lymph node repertoires in human breast cancer.

Compared with germline, V lacks 4 bases and J lacks 5 bases; bases without a gene match: 6. CDR1 and CDR2, per the germline V gene (reference sequence), are MNHNY and SVGAGI. The CDR3 runs 15 amino acids, cysteine and phenylalanine included. This entry keeps only the CDR3 DNA: 45 bases, framed from base 1. Instrument used: Illumina HiSeq 2000. TCR beta chain libraries were generated by multiplex PCR amplification. The amplified TCR beta chain products were analyzed by high-throughput sequencing. TCRdb handled the public reads itself, with Q25 trimming in fastp and clone calling in MiXCR, and kept productive beta chains. Rows with a matching CDR3 protein are joined into one entry that keeps the most common DNA and genes. This sample comprises about 14,000 distinct CDR3 sequences, 55% to 60% of them detected only once. Of the sample, roughly 31% falls within the top ten clones. Details on this clonotype: The antigen it recognizes is unknown. Qualities for individual bases were not recorded, and no much larger clone is one base off.

Adjacent samples were composed of nontumor breast tissue surrounding the tumor. Here is what the overall study found, with its caveats: The data were judged consistent with most tumor T cells deriving from the lymph node and then expanding within tumor tissue. Tumor and nontumor tissue repertoires were found to be significantly more similar in luminal-like than in basal-like breast cancer. The study presented the conclusion that tumor T cells originate in lymph nodes as consistent with a hypothesis, not as something directly demonstrated. Tumor T-cell repertoires showed less diversity than lymph node repertoires and more diversity than nontumor tissue repertoires, and tumor T-cell repertoires showed preferential V and J gene usage.

The TCR sequence derives from a female donor with breast cancer. Some clones in this sample may be carry-over from other donors' samples. The V gene is TRBV6-6 and the J gene is TRBJ2-7; 12 junctional bases match TRBD2. The specimen sequenced was tumor-adjacent breast tissue. The CDR3 region has the sequence CASSWLAGGLHEQYF. The DNA sequence is TGTGCCAGCAGTTGGCTAGCGGGAGGGCTCCACGAGCAGTACTTC.